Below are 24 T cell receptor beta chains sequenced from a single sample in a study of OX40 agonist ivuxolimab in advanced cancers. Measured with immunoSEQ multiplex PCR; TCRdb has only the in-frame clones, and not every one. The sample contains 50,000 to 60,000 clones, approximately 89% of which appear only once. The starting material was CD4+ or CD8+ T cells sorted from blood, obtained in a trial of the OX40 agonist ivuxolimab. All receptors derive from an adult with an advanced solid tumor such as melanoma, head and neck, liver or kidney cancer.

The DNA of the CDR3 is TGCGCCAGCAGCCATGGGGCACGGACCGTAGGCTACACCTTC. It specifies CASSHGARTVGYTF. V is TRBV4-1 and J is TRBJ1-2, with D maybe TRBD1 (5 bases). Germline V gene sequence: CDR1 MGHRA, CDR2 YSYEKL. The CDR3 loop spans 14 amino acids. V was clipped by 3 bases and J by 8 bases, with 16 bases between them.

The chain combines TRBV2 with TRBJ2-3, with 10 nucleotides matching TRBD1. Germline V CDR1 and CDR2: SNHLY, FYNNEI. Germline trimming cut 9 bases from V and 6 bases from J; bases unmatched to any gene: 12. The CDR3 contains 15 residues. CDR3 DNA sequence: TGTGCCAGGACACGGGACAGGGGCTCCACCGATACGCAGTATTTT. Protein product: CARTRDRGSTDTQYF. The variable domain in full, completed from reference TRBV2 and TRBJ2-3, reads EPEVTQTPSHQVTQMGQEVILRCVPISNHLYFYWYRQILGQKVEFLVSFYNNEISEKSEIFDDQFSVERPDGSNFTLKIRSTKLEDSAMYFCARTRDRGSTDTQYFGPGTRLTVL.

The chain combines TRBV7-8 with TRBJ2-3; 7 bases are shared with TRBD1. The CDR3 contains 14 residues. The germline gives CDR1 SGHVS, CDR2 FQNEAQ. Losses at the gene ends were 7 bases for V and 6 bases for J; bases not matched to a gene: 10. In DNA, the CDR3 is TGTGCCAGCAATTCAGACAGGGCCGGGGATACGCAGTATTTT. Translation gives CASNSDRAGDTQYF.

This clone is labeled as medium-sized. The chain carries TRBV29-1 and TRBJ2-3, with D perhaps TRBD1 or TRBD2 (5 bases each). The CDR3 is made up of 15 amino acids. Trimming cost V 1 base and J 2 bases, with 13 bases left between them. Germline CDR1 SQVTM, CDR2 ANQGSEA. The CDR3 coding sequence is TGCAGCGTTGAAGGGGGGTCGCTCACCACAGATACGCAGTATTTT. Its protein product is CSVEGGSLTTDTQYF.

CDR3 coding DNA: TGTGCCAGCAGCTTCCCAGGGGGACAGGGGCAGTTCTTC. Translation gives CASSFPGGQGQFF. The chain employs TRBV5-6 and TRBJ2-1; the match to TRBD1 covers 9 bases. The germline CDR1 and CDR2 sequences are SGHDT and YYEEEE. This CDR3 spans 13 amino acids. The J segment lost 12 bases and the V segment lost 2 bases, leaving 6 bases of the junction unmatched. Supplemented by reference TRBV5-6 and TRBJ2-1, the full variable domain reads DAGVTQSPTHLIKTRGQQVTLRCSPKSGHDTVSWYQQALGQGPQFIFQYYEEEERQRGNFPDRFSGHQFPNYSSELNVNALLLGDSALYLCASSFPGGQGQFFGPGTRLTVL.

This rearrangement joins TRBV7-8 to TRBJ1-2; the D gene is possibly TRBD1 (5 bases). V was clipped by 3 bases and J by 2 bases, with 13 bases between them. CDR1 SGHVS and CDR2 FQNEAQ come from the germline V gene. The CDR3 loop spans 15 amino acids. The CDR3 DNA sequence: TGTGCCAGCAGCTTTTTCGGCAGGGAGAACTATGGCTACACCTTC. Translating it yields CASSFFGRENYGYTF.

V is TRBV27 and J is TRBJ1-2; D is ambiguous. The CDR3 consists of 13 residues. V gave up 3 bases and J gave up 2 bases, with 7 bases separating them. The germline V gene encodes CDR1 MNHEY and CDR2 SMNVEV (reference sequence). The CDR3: CASSFRQNYGYTF. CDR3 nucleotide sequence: TGTGCCAGCAGTTTTCGTCAGAACTATGGCTACACCTTC.

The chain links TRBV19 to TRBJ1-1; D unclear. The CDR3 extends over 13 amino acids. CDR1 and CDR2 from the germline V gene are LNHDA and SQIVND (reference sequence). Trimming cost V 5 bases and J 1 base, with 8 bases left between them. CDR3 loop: CASSHGGNTEAFF. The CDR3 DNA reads TGTGCCAGTAGTCATGGTGGGAACACTGAAGCTTTCTTT.

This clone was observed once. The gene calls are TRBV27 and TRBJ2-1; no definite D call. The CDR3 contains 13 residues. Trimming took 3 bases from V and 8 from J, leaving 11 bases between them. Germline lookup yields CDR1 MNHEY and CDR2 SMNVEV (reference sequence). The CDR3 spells CASSFSESYEQFF. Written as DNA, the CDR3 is TGTGCCAGCAGTTTTTCAGAATCATATGAGCAGTTCTTC.

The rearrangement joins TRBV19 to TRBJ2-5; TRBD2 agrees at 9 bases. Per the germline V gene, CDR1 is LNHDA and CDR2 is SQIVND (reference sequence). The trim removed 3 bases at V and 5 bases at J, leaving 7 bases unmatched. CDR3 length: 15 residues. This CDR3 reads CASSIVAGGLETQYF. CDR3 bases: TGTGCCAGTAGTATCGTCGCGGGGGGGCTGGAGACCCAGTACTTC.

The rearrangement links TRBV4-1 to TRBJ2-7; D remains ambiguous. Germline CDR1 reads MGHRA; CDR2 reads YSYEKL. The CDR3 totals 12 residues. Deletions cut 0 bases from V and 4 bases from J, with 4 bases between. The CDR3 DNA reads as TGCGCCAGCAGCCAAGACCGGTACGAGCAGTACTTC. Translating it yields CASSQDRYEQYF.

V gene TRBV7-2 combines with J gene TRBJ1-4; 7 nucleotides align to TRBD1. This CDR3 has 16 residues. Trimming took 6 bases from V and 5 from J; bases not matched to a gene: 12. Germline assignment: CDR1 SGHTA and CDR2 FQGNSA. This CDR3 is CASRPQFRQGNEKLFF. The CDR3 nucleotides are TGTGCCAGCAGACCTCAATTTCGACAGGGAAATGAAAAACTGTTTTTT.

CDR3 DNA: TGTGCCAGCAGCATCCGGTTTGTTATGAACACTGAAGCTTTCTTT. The encoded protein is CASSIRFVMNTEAFF. This rearrangement joins TRBV11-2 to TRBJ1-1; unclear D gene. The germline V gene encodes CDR1 SGHAT and CDR2 FQNNGV. V lost 5 bases and J 0 bases, leaving 13 bases between the germline ends. The CDR3 totals 15 residues. Filled out from reference TRBV11-2 and TRBJ1-1, the complete variable domain reads EAGVAQSPRYKIIEKRQSVAFWCNPISGHATLYWYQQILGQGPKLLIQFQNNGVVDDSQLPKDRFSAERLKGVDSTLKIQPAKLEDSAVYLCASSIRFVMNTEAFFGQGTRLTVV.

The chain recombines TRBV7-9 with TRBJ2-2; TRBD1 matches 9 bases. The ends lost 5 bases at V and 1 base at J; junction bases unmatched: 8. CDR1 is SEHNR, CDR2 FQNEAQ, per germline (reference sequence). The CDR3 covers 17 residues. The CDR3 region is CASSPEPGQGNTGELFF. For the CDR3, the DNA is TGTGCCAGCAGCCCAGAACCGGGACAGGGGAACACCGGGGAGCTGTTTTTT.

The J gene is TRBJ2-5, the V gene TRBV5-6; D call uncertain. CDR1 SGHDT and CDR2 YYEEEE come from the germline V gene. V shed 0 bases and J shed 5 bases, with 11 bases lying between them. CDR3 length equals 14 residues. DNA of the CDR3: TGTGCCAGCAGCTTGGAGCATAAAGAGGAGACCCAGTACTTC. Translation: CASSLEHKEETQYF.

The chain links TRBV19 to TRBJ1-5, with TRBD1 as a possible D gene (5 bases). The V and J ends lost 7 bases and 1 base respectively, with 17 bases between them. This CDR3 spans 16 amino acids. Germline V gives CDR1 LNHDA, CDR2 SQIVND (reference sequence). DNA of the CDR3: TGTGCCAGTACCCTGCGGGACCTAAGAAGCAATCAGCCCCAGCATTTT. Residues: CASTLRDLRSNQPQHF.

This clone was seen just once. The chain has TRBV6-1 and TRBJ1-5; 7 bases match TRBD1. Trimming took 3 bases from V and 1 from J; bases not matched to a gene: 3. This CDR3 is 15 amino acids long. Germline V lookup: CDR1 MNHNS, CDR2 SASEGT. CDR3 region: CASSEATGSNQPQHF. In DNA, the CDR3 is TGTGCCAGCAGTGAGGCGACAGGGAGCAATCAGCCCCAGCATTTT.

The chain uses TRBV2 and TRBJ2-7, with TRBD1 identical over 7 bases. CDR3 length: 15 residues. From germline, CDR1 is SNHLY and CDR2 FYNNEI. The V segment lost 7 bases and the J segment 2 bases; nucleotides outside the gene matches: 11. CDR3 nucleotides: TGTGCCAGCAAAGAGGAGACAGGGAGCCCCTACGAGCAGTACTTC. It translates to CASKEETGSPYEQYF.

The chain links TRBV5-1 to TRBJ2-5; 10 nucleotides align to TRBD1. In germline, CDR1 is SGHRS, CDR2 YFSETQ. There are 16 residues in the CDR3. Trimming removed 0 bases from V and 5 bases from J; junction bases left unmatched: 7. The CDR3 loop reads CASSLAGTGDIETQYF. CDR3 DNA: TGCGCCAGCAGCTTGGCCGGGACAGGGGATATTGAGACCCAGTACTTC.

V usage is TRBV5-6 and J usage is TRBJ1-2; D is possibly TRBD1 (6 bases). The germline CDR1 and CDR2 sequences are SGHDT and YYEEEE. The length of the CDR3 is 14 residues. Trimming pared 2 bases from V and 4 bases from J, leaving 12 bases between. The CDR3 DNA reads TGTGCCAGCAGCTTCCGACAGGTGATCTATGGCTACACCTTC. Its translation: CASSFRQVIYGYTF.

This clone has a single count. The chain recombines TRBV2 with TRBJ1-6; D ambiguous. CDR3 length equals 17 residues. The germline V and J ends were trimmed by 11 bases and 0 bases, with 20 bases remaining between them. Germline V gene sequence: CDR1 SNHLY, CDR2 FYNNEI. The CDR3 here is CAVSEGILSSYNSPLHF. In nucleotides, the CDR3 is TGTGCCGTTAGCGAAGGCATTTTGAGCTCCTATAATTCACCCCTCCACTTT.

This CDR3 reads CASSLSLGGELFF. The DNA of the CDR3 is TGTGCCAGCAGCCTAAGCTTAGGGGGGGAGCTGTTTTTT. The chain uses TRBV5-8 and TRBJ2-2; no firm D call. Trimming pared 4 bases from V and 8 bases from J, leaving 12 bases between. The V gene's germline CDR1 is SGHTS and CDR2 YDEGEE. The CDR3 has 13 amino acids.

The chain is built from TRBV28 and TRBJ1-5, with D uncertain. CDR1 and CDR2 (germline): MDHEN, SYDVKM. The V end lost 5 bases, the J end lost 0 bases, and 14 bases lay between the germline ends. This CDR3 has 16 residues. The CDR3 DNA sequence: TGTGCCAGCAGTCCCCTGGCCTTTCATAGCAATCAGCCCCAGCATTTT. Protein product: CASSPLAFHSNQPQHF.

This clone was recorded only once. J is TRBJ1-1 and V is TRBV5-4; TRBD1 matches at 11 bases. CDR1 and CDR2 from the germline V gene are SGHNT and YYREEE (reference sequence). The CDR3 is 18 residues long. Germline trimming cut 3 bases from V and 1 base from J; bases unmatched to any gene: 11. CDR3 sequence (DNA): TGTGCCAGCAGCTCCCTCCCGGGACAGGGGGGCGGGAACACTGAAGCTTTCTTT. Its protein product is CASSSLPGQGGGNTEAFF.